This T cell receptor (beta chain) was profiled in a study of cytomegalovirus exposure and HLA in healthy donors. Study-wide results and limits: Listed as cytomegalovirus-associated were more than 150 TCR beta chains. One cluster of highly shared sequence variants probably arose as a sequencing artifact. A later analysis by the authors found several of the most significant clusters apparently linked to common viral pathogens.

CDR3 size: 15 residues. CDR1 is SGHTS, CDR2 YDEGEE, per germline. J gave up 7 bases and V 4 bases, and 5 bases lay outside the gene matches. This clone came up a few times. Its antigen is not known. Primers for the PCR totalled 60 Vbeta and 13 Jbeta. Libraries were prepared by immunoSEQ multiplex PCR; TCRdb keeps only in-frame clonotypes and omits some of them. The sample has about 140,000 clones, approximately 80% seen once. The sequencing sample was made of PBMCs. The TCR originated in a woman in her forties or fifties in good health and CMV-seropositive. The V gene is TRBV5-8, the J gene TRBJ2-6; TRBD2 aligns across 10 bases. DNA of the CDR3: TGTGCCAGCAGCCTTCAGCGGGGGGGTGCCAACGTCCTGACTTTC. Protein sequence: CASSLQRGGANVLTF.